The 15 T cell receptor beta chains given below trace back to one sample, sequenced in a study of immune reconstitution after stem cell transplant in scleroderma. MiXCR, applied by TCRdb to the RT-PCR reads, yields one record per CDR3 protein. The sample has under 2,500 distinct CDR3 sequences, about 10% seen once. The specimen was obtained before or after autologous hematopoietic stem cell transplantation (not recorded which). These receptors came from a female donor with systemic sclerosis.

The CDR3 loop reads CASSWMAVGHSPLHF. CDR3 nucleotide sequence: TGCGCCAGCAGCTGGATGGCAGTGGGTCATTCACCCCTCCACTTT. The chain links TRBV5-1 to TRBJ1-6; D gene ambiguous. The CDR3 sequence is 15 residues long. The germline V gene has CDR1 SGHRS and CDR2 YFSETQ. V was cut by 3 bases and J by 8 bases, with 15 bases left in between.

This clonotype was counted a few times. The chain couples TRBV19 to TRBJ2-7; possibly TRBD1 or TRBD2 for D (5 bases each). CDR1 is LNHDA, CDR2 SQIVND, per germline (reference sequence). V was clipped by 2 bases and J by 6 bases, with 20 bases between them. CDR3 length: 16 amino acids. The CDR3 loop reads CASSITRDGSRSEQYF. In DNA form, the CDR3 reads TGTGCCAGTAGTATAACCCGGGACGGCAGTCGGAGCGAGCAGTACTTC.

In its sample, this clonotype ranks as medium-sized. The chain carries TRBV20-1 and TRBJ2-6; 8 bases map to TRBD1. J lost 3 bases, V lost 5 bases, and 9 bases had no gene match. This CDR3 spans 16 amino acids. The germline V gene has CDR1 DFQATT and CDR2 SNEGSKA (reference sequence). CDR3: CSAPGPTGVGANVLTF. The CDR3 nucleotides read TGCAGTGCTCCAGGACCGACAGGGGTTGGGGCCAACGTCCTGACTTTC.

The rearrangement joins TRBV20-1 to TRBJ2-7; TRBD1 might be the D (6 bases). Germline V gene sequence: CDR1 DFQATT, CDR2 SNEGSKA (reference sequence). The germline V and J ends were trimmed by 3 bases and 3 bases, with 12 bases remaining between them. This CDR3 is built from 13 residues. The CDR3 spells CSARGARDYEQYF. In DNA, the CDR3 is TGCAGTGCTAGGGGGGCTAGGGACTACGAGCAGTACTTC.

By sample fraction, this clonotype is medium-sized. The chain has TRBV20-1 and TRBJ1-2; 9 bases are shared with TRBD1. Germline V gives CDR1 DFQATT, CDR2 SNEGSKA (reference sequence). V shed 2 bases, J shed 7 bases, and the junction held 11 bases outside the gene matches. This CDR3 has 15 amino acids. The DNA of the CDR3 is TGCAGTGCTAGACGCAGCGGGACAGGGTACGGTGGCTACACCTTC. Translated: CSARRSGTGYGGYTF.

This rearrangement joins TRBV6-6 to TRBJ2-5, with 12 bases lining up with TRBD1. V gave up 0 bases and J gave up 5 bases; unmatched junction bases: 4. This CDR3 contains 16 residues. The germline CDR1 and CDR2 sequences are MNHNY and SVGAGI (reference sequence). CDR3 nucleotides: TGTGCCAGCAGTTACTCGGGACAGGGGGCGAGGGAGACCCAGTACTTC. Encoded protein: CASSYSGQGARETQYF.

The chain recombines TRBV7-3 with TRBJ2-1; 8 bases match TRBD2. In germline, CDR1 is SGHTA, CDR2 FQGTGA. Unmatched junction bases numbered 8, after V lost 1 base and J lost 0 bases. CDR3 length: 18 amino acids. The DNA for the CDR3 is TGTGCCAGCAGCTTAAGTGGGACTAGGATGAGCTCCTACAATGAGCAGTTCTTC. This sequence encodes CASSLSGTRMSSYNEQFF.

By share, this clonotype ranks as medium-sized (0.01 to 0.1%). The V call is TRBV4-1, the J call TRBJ1-2; D is perhaps TRBD1 (6 bases). V was clipped by 2 bases and J by 5 bases, with 9 bases between them. This CDR3 is built from 13 residues. The germline CDR1 and CDR2 sequences are MGHRA and YSYEKL. The CDR3 region is CASSQSQGYGYTF. CDR3 in DNA: TGCGCCAGCAGCCAAAGTCAGGGGTATGGCTACACCTTC.

This clonotype was found a few times. The chain links TRBV5-5 to TRBJ1-5; TRBD1 matches at 9 bases. The CDR3 has 16 amino acids. CDR1 and CDR2 from the germline V gene are SGHKS and YYEKEE (reference sequence). V gave up 0 bases and J gave up 5 bases; unmatched junction bases: 6. CDR3 DNA: TGTGCCAGCAGCTTGGCCAGGGACAGGGATCATCAGCCCCAGCATTTT. Translating it yields CASSLARDRDHQPQHF.

V gene TRBV5-1 combines with J gene TRBJ2-4; TRBD1 matches at 8 bases. The length of the CDR3 is 16 residues. Germline V CDR1 and CDR2: SGHRS, YFSETQ. V shed 4 bases and J 1 base; nucleotides not matched to a gene: 7. CDR3 sequence: CASSVTQGEAKNIQYF. For the CDR3, the DNA is TGCGCCAGCAGCGTGACACAGGGGGAGGCCAAAAACATTCAGTACTTC.

There are a few counts of this clonotype. With a much larger clone just one base away, this may be a read error. Without the conserved terminal phenylalanine or tryptophan, this CDR3 likely stems from a read error. This rearrangement joins TRBV20-1 to TRBJ2-7, with D possibly called TRBD1 or TRBD2 (5 bases each). The V end was cut by 3 bases, the J end by 6 bases, with 9 bases between. The CDR3 spans 11 residues. Germline V gene lookup returns CDR1 DFQATT and CDR2 SNEGSKA (reference sequence). CDR3 region: CSASSGLEQYC. Written as DNA, the CDR3 is TGCAGTGCTAGTTCGGGGCTCGAGCAGTACTGC.

The genes are TRBV5-1 and TRBJ2-2; D might be TRBD1 (6 bases). V gave up 3 bases and J gave up 0 bases, with 6 bases separating them. Germline-derived CDR1 and CDR2 are SGHRS and YFSETQ. This CDR3 is 14 amino acids long. CDR3 sequence: CASSWTANTGELFF. For the CDR3, the DNA is TGCGCCAGCAGCTGGACAGCGAACACCGGGGAGCTGTTTTTT.

The rearrangement uses TRBV6-1 and TRBJ1-3; TRBD1 might be the D (5 bases). V shed 6 bases and J shed 0 bases, with 21 bases lying between them. The CDR3 runs to 18 residues. Germline V CDR1 and CDR2: MNHNS, SASEGT. CDR3 sequence: CASRHRLETPYSGNTIYF. CDR3 in DNA: TGTGCCAGCAGACACAGGCTGGAGACCCCGTACTCTGGAAACACCATATATTTT.

The rearrangement links TRBV6-5 to TRBJ1-1, with D tentatively TRBD1 (5 bases). Germline CDR1 is MNHEY and CDR2 is SVGAGI. The CDR3 covers 15 residues. V was pared by 4 bases and J by 1 base, with 13 bases between. The CDR3 protein is CASSFHGGTNTEAFF. The CDR3 coding sequence is TGTGCCAGCAGTTTCCATGGGGGGACGAACACTGAAGCTTTCTTT.

The chain has TRBV7-8 and TRBJ1-6, with 9 bases fitting TRBD1. The CDR3 spans 15 residues. The germline gives CDR1 SGHVS, CDR2 FQNEAQ. Trimming cost V 5 bases and J 3 bases; bases outside gene matches: 2. The CDR3 sequence is CASSRTGVYNSPLHF. CDR3 nucleotides: TGTGCCAGCAGCAGGACAGGGGTCTATAATTCACCCCTCCACTTT.